This T cell receptor (beta chain) was sequenced for a study of blood T cell repertoires in COVID-19. Sequencing was performed with immunoSEQ multiplex PCR; in TCRdb, only in-frame clones are kept and a portion is missing. The data show 55,000 to 75,000 clones, with approximately 77% seen just once and approximately 5% held by the top ten. The ends lost 2 bases at V and 5 bases at J; junction bases unmatched: 7. Per germline, CDR1 SGHAT and CDR2 FQNNGV. This CDR3 has 15 residues. This sequence originates from a woman in her 70s with COVID-19, enrolled during active disease. V usage is TRBV11-2 and J usage is TRBJ2-7; 9 nucleotides match TRBD2. The sequencing input was peripheral blood. This CDR3 is CASSLFGGGDNEQYF. In nucleotides, the CDR3 is TGTGCCAGCAGCTTATTCGGCGGGGGGGACAACGAGCAGTACTTC.